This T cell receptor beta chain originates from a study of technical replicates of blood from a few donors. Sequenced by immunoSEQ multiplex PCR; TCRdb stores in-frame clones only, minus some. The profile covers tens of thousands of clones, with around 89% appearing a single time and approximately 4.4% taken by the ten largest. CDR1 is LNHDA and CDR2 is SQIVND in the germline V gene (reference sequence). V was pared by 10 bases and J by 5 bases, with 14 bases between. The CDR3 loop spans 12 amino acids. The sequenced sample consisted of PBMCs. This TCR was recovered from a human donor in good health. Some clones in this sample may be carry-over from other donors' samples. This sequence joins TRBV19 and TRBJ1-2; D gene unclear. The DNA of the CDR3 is TGTGCCACCGGTCAAGGAGGATATGGCTACACCTTC. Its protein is CATGQGGYGYTF.